A single sample is the source of the 30 T cell receptor beta chains below, sequenced in a study of blood T cell repertoires in COVID-19. Assay: immunoSEQ multiplex PCR; the TCRdb copy retains only in-frame clones and omits some. The profile covers about 330,000 clones, with about 90% appearing a single time and around 6.6% taken by the ten largest. The sequencing sample was made of peripheral blood. The receptors derive from a man between 18 and 29 years old who had recovered from COVID-19.

V usage is TRBV5-4 and J usage is TRBJ1-2, with D uncertain. Between the trimmed V and J ends, which lost 3 bases and 1 base, there was a span of 7 bases. The CDR3 is made up of 13 amino acids. The germline CDR1 and CDR2 sequences are SGHNT and YYREEE (reference sequence). CDR3: CASSSEGNYGYTF. The CDR3 DNA sequence: TGTGCCAGCAGCTCGGAGGGTAACTATGGCTACACCTTC.

In its sample, this clone was seen a few times. The V and J genes are TRBV9 and TRBJ2-2, with 7 bases that match TRBD1. V lost 4 bases to trimming and J lost 1 base; unmatched junction nucleotides: 4. Germline CDR1 SGDLS, CDR2 YYNGEE. The CDR3 contains 15 residues. In DNA, the CDR3 is TGTGCCAGCAGCACCGGACAGGTGAACACCGGGGAGCTGTTTTTT. Its protein product is CASSTGQVNTGELFF.

The chain couples TRBV12-5 to TRBJ2-3, with 13 bases lining up with TRBD2. V was clipped by 6 bases and J by 4 bases; unmatched bases: 19. The CDR3 extends over 20 amino acids. In germline, CDR1 is LGHNT, CDR2 FRNRAP. The CDR3 bases are TGTGCTAGTGGCTCTCTATCCGGGACTAGCGGGATGGTAGTCGCAGATACGCAGTATTTT. This gives the protein CASGSLSGTSGMVVADTQYF.

The rearrangement uses TRBV7-9 and TRBJ1-6; no firm D call. CDR1 and CDR2 from the germline V gene are SEHNR and FQNEAQ (reference sequence). Trimming took 3 bases from V and 7 from J, leaving 10 bases between them. The length of the CDR3 is 14 residues. The CDR3 sequence is CASSLDSGNSPLHF. Here the CDR3 DNA reads TGTGCCAGCAGCTTGGACTCCGGAAATTCACCCCTCCACTTT.

This clone was recorded once. This rearrangement joins TRBV5-1 to TRBJ2-7; D gene ambiguous. V gave up 1 base and J gave up 0 bases, with 11 bases separating them. The CDR3 consists of 15 residues. CDR1 SGHRS and CDR2 YFSETQ come from the germline V gene. Written as DNA, the CDR3 is TGCGCCAGCAGCTTGTTACAGAAGAGCTCCTACGAGCAGTACTTC. It yields the protein CASSLLQKSSYEQYF.

The sample holds a few counts of this clone. The chain is built from TRBV2 and TRBJ2-1; 8 bases are a match to TRBD2. Germline loops: CDR1 SNHLY, CDR2 FYNNEI. The V and J ends lost 8 bases and 10 bases, in that order; junction bases with no gene match: 13. CDR3 size: 14 residues. The CDR3 DNA sequence: TGTGCCAGCCGAGCGGGAGCCCGTTTAGGGGAGCAGTTCTTC. It specifies CASRAGARLGEQFF.

The V call is TRBV6-5, the J call TRBJ1-1, with TRBD1 matching over 8 bases. In germline, CDR1 is MNHEY, CDR2 SVGAGI. This CDR3 region has 14 residues. V dropped 2 bases and J dropped 4; count of bases not matched to a gene: 3. CDR3 sequence reads: CASSYRQGSTEAFF. DNA for the CDR3: TGTGCCAGCAGTTACAGACAGGGGAGCACTGAAGCTTTCTTT.

V gene TRBV9 combines with J gene TRBJ1-1; D remains ambiguous. With 4 bases removed from V and 0 bases from J, the gap between germline ends came to 10 bases. In germline, CDR1 is SGDLS, CDR2 YYNGEE. CDR3 length: 14 amino acids. The CDR3 DNA sequence: TGTGCCAGCAGCCAGACAAGCATGAACACTGAAGCTTTCTTT. It specifies CASSQTSMNTEAFF.

The chain links TRBV7-9 to TRBJ2-5; perhaps TRBD2 as D (7 bases). Germline lookup yields CDR1 SEHNR and CDR2 FQNEAQ (reference sequence). The CDR3 consists of 16 residues. V gave up 5 bases and J gave up 1 base, with 17 bases separating them. The CDR3 is CASSAQLAGAQETQYF. The CDR3, as DNA: TGTGCCAGCAGCGCCCAACTGGCGGGGGCCCAAGAGACCCAGTACTTC.

The chain's CDR3 is CASRFPPTGYFF. The CDR3 DNA sequence: TGTGCAAGTCGCTTTCCCCCGACAGGGTACTTCTTC. The chain joins TRBV12-2 to TRBJ2-1; the D call of TRBD1 is as the table states it, not checked on the DNA. TRBV12-2 is flagged as a pseudogene. This CDR3 comprises 12 residues.

The J gene is TRBJ2-2, the V gene TRBV24-1, with D tentatively TRBD1 (6 bases). There are 18 residues in the CDR3. Germline values: CDR1 KGHDR, CDR2 SFDVKD. Trimming stripped 2 bases from V and 0 bases from J, with 15 bases between. CDR3 DNA sequence: TGTGCCACCAGTGATTCGCTCCCGACAGGAACGAACACCGGGGAGCTGTTTTTT. The encoded protein is CATSDSLPTGTNTGELFF.

The chain couples TRBV6-5 to TRBJ2-2; possibly TRBD2 for D (5 bases). Trimming took off 2 bases at V and 4 bases at J, with 8 bases between the two ends. Germline V gene lookup returns CDR1 MNHEY and CDR2 SVGAGI. The CDR3 covers 14 residues. CDR3 nucleotides: TGTGCCAGCAGTTACGAGGGCCCCACCGGGGAGCTGTTTTTT. Its translation is CASSYEGPTGELFF.

The chain has TRBV10-3 and TRBJ2-7; 9 bases are a match to TRBD1. CDR3 size: 16 residues. With V trimmed by 1 base and J by 4 bases, 8 bases remained unmatched. The V gene's germline CDR1 is ENHRY and CDR2 SYGVKD. The CDR3 sequence is CAISELAGTGSYEQYF. The CDR3 DNA is TGTGCCATCAGTGAGTTGGCGGGGACAGGGTCGTACGAGCAGTACTTC.

This chain connects TRBV6-5 to TRBJ1-1; 9 positions match TRBD1. The CDR3 is made up of 14 amino acids. Germline V gene data show CDR1 as MNHEY and CDR2 as SVGAGI. V was pared by 2 bases and J by 4 bases, with 2 bases of the junction left unmatched. The CDR3 is CASSYAGQGTEAFF. The CDR3 nucleotides are TGTGCCAGCAGTTACGCGGGACAGGGCACTGAAGCTTTCTTT.

The CDR3 loop is CASSMGQGSEKLFF. The DNA for the CDR3 is TGTGCCAGCAGCATGGGACAGGGGAGTGAAAAACTGTTTTTT. The chain has TRBV5-6 and TRBJ1-4; 10 bases match TRBD1. The CDR3 is 14 residues long. In germline, CDR1 is SGHDT, CDR2 YYEEEE. J was trimmed by 7 bases and V by 4 bases; bases with no gene match: 4.

J is TRBJ1-5 and V is TRBV10-2; TRBD1 aligns across 8 bases. This CDR3 comprises 16 residues. Germline loops: CDR1 WSHSY, CDR2 SAAADI. With V trimmed by 4 bases and J by 0 bases, 5 bases remained unmatched. CDR3 DNA: TGCGCCAGCAGTGGCCGGGACAGGTATAGCAATCAGCCCCAGCATTTT. This codes for CASSGRDRYSNQPQHF.

The chain links TRBV11-1 to TRBJ2-3; TRBD2 agrees at 10 bases. Germline assignment: CDR1 SGHAT and CDR2 FQDESV (reference sequence). The CDR3 spans 16 residues. Trimming took 5 bases from V and 6 from J; bases not matched to a gene: 11. CDR3 bases: TGTGCCAGCAGCCCCCTAAGCGGGAGGGCCGTGGATACGCAGTATTTT. As protein: CASSPLSGRAVDTQYF.

Here the CDR3 reads CASSVEGLAASTDTQYF. The CDR3 coding sequence is TGTGCCAGCAGCGTAGAGGGACTAGCAGCTAGCACAGATACGCAGTATTTT. The rearrangement joins TRBV9 to TRBJ2-3; 9 bases align to TRBD2. V was clipped by 0 bases and J by 0 bases; unmatched bases: 5. The CDR3 totals 17 residues. Germline-derived CDR1 and CDR2 are SGDLS and YYNGEE.

The CDR3 DNA reads TGTGCCAGCAGCTTGGAACGGGGGGCAGGTGGCTACACCTTC. Amino acid sequence: CASSLERGAGGYTF. The V gene is TRBV5-4, the J gene TRBJ1-2, with D tentatively TRBD1 (6 bases). Germline-derived CDR1 and CDR2 are SGHNT and YYREEE (reference sequence). The length of the CDR3 is 14 residues. V dropped 0 bases and J dropped 7 bases, with 13 bases sitting between them. Full variable domain (remainder filled in from reference TRBV5-4 and TRBJ1-2): ETGVTQSPTHLIKTRGQQVTLRCSSQSGHNTVSWYQQALGQGPQFIFQYYREEENGRGNFPPRFSGLQFPNYSSELNVNALELDDSALYLCASSLERGAGGYTFGSGTRLTVV.

This clone was recorded only once. V is TRBV9 and J is TRBJ2-4, with D possibly TRBD2 on 6 matching bases. V shed 4 bases and J shed 3 bases, with 17 bases lying between them. Germline CDR1 is SGDLS and CDR2 is YYNGEE. CDR3 length equals 16 residues. The CDR3 here is CASSPFGGDFKNIQYF. The CDR3 coding sequence is TGTGCCAGCAGCCCCTTTGGAGGGGACTTCAAAAACATTCAGTACTTC. Full variable domain (missing parts from reference TRBV9 and TRBJ2-4): DSGVTQTPKHLITATGQRVTLRCSPRSGDLSVYWYQQSLDQGLQFLIQYYNGEERAKGNILERFSAQQFPDLHSELNLSSLELGDSALYFCASSPFGGDFKNIQYFGAGTRLSVL.

The chain recombines TRBV7-9 with TRBJ1-1; the D is unclear. The CDR3 has 12 residues. The germline V gene has CDR1 SEHNR and CDR2 FQNEAQ (reference sequence). V shed 11 bases and J shed 5 bases, with 15 bases lying between them. The CDR3 loop is CASAEGGTEAFF. In nucleotides, the CDR3 is TGTGCCTCAGCGGAGGGAGGTACTGAAGCTTTCTTT.

J is TRBJ2-6 and V is TRBV4-2, with D possibly matching TRBD2 (6 bases). The germline V and J ends were trimmed by 0 bases and 2 bases, with 8 bases remaining between them. Germline V lookup: CDR1 LGHNA, CDR2 YNFKEQ. This CDR3 has 16 amino acids. In DNA, the CDR3 is TGTGCCAGCAGCCAAGATGCGGGGACTGGGGCCAACGTCCTGACTTTC. It encodes CASSQDAGTGANVLTF.

The table lists this clone with a few counts. This chain uses TRBV25-1 with TRBJ2-7, with 7 bases identical to TRBD1. Germline trimming cut 5 bases from V and 10 bases from J; bases unmatched to any gene: 14. Germline CDR1 MGHDK, CDR2 SYGVNS. This CDR3 is built from 14 residues. In DNA, the CDR3 is TGTGCCAGCAGTTCTCCCCGGGACAGCCCAAAACAGTACTTC. Translating gives CASSSPRDSPKQYF.

V usage is TRBV12-3 or TRBV12-4 and J usage is TRBJ1-1; D gene unclear. Trimming pared 7 bases from V and 1 base from J, leaving 10 bases between. This CDR3 spans 13 amino acids. Here the CDR3 DNA reads TGTGCCAGCACTCCCCGAGGGAACACTGAAGCTTTCTTT. It codes for CASTPRGNTEAFF.

This chain joins TRBV23-1 and TRBJ1-2; 8 nucleotides line up with TRBD1. TRBV23-1 carries the ORF label, with uncertain function. This CDR3 is 17 amino acids long. With V trimmed by 2 bases and J by 1 base, 9 bases remained unmatched. CDR3 bases: TGCGCCAGCAGTCAAGGGGGGGACAGGCATTTTAACTATGGCTACACCTTC. Translated: CASSQGGDRHFNYGYTF.

This CDR3 reads CASSQVRGLSYEQYF. CDR3 nucleotide sequence: TGCGCCAGCAGCCAAGTCAGGGGGTTGTCCTACGAGCAGTACTTC. The chain employs TRBV4-3 and TRBJ2-7, with 7 bases fitting TRBD1. The CDR3 is 15 residues long. Germline V gives CDR1 LGHNA, CDR2 YSLEER. Trimming cost V 1 base and J 1 base; bases outside gene matches: 4.

This clone turned up a few times. The chain is built from TRBV4-2 and TRBJ1-3; TRBD1 matches at 7 bases. The CDR3 totals 17 residues. Germline V gives CDR1 LGHNA, CDR2 YNFKEQ. Unmatched junction bases numbered 5, after V lost 0 bases and J lost 0 bases. The CDR3 region is CASSQDRGQYSGNTIYF. The CDR3, as DNA: TGTGCCAGCAGCCAAGACCGGGGACAGTACTCTGGAAACACCATATATTTT.

V and J are TRBV9 and TRBJ1-3, with 8 positions matching TRBD1. The length of the CDR3 is 15 residues. J gave up 3 bases and V 2 bases, and 4 bases lay outside the gene matches. CDR1 is SGDLS, CDR2 YYNGEE, per germline. As DNA, the CDR3 is TGTGCCAGCAGCGTCCTAACAGGGGGTGGAAACACCATATATTTT. Amino acids: CASSVLTGGGNTIYF.

This chain links TRBV7-9 with TRBJ2-1; perhaps TRBD2 as D (5 bases). The germline V gene encodes CDR1 SEHNR and CDR2 FQNEAQ (reference sequence). The CDR3 spans 14 residues. V lost 1 base and J 9 bases, leaving 13 bases between the germline ends. The CDR3 sequence: CASSLVGYGGEQFF. The CDR3, as DNA: TGTGCCAGCAGCTTAGTTGGGTACGGAGGTGAGCAGTTCTTC. Full variable domain (rest looked up from reference TRBV7-9 and TRBJ2-1): DTGVSQNPRHKITKRGQNVTFRCDPISEHNRLYWYRQTLGQGPEFLTYFQNEAQLEKSRLLSDRFSAERPKGSFSTLEIQRTEQGDSAMYLCASSLVGYGGEQFFGPGTRLTVL.

The rearrangement joins TRBV7-9 to TRBJ1-2; TRBD1 agrees at 9 bases. Per the germline V gene, CDR1 is SEHNR and CDR2 is FQNEAQ (reference sequence). The V and J ends lost 5 bases and 13 bases, in that order; junction bases with no gene match: 8. CDR3 length: 12 amino acids. CDR3 protein: CASSLGTGPFTF. CDR3 DNA: TGTGCCAGCAGCCTCGGGACAGGGCCTTTCACCTTC.